The 25 T cell receptor beta chains below were found in one sample sequenced in a study of Graves' ophthalmopathy and Graves' hyperthyroidism. RNA served as the template for amplifying TCR beta CDR3 regions. Following a first-round RT-PCR that used HTBI primers, a second-round multiplex PCR was carried out. TCRdb processed the multiplex PCR reads anew with MiXCR; each CDR3 protein has one entry. The sample contains 650,000 to 900,000 distinct CDR3 sequences, roughly two fifths of which appear only once. Sequenced: peripheral blood. These receptors all come from an adult man with Graves' ophthalmopathy.

V usage is TRBV28 and J usage is TRBJ2-7, with 9 bases identical to TRBD1. The J segment lost 5 bases and the V segment lost 4 bases, leaving 9 bases of the junction unmatched. CDR1 MDHEN and CDR2 SYDVKM come from the germline V gene. This CDR3 comprises 15 residues. The CDR3 sequence is CASSSPTGGRDEQYF. CDR3 nucleotide sequence: TGTGCCAGCAGTTCTCCGACAGGGGGGCGGGACGAGCAGTACTTC.

The rearrangement joins TRBV10-3 to TRBJ2-7; TRBD2 might be the D (6 bases). Per germline, CDR1 ENHRY and CDR2 SYGVKD. This CDR3 region has 15 residues. The ends were cut back, 10 bases at V and 7 bases at J, with 26 bases in the middle. The CDR3: CANTGSRGGAEEQYF. The CDR3 DNA follows: TGTGCCAACACCGGGAGCCGCGGCGGAGCGGAAGAGCAGTACTTC.

CDR3 nucleotide sequence: TGTGCCAGCAGTTTAGGGGTTTCTCCCTACGAGCAGTACTTC. The encoded protein is CASSLGVSPYEQYF. V is TRBV25-1 and J is TRBJ2-7; D is perhaps TRBD1 (5 bases). Germline V gene data show CDR1 as MGHDK and CDR2 as SYGVNS. The CDR3 sequence is 14 residues long. Trimming shortened V by 5 bases and J by 2 bases, and 13 bases separated the two germline ends.

In its sample, this clonotype was seen many times. The V call is TRBV24-1, the J call TRBJ2-6; 7 nucleotides match TRBD2. This CDR3 has 17 residues. V gave up 5 bases and J gave up 4 bases; unmatched junction bases: 10. Germline assignment: CDR1 KGHDR and CDR2 SFDVKD. The CDR3 spells CATSVGVGGTGANVLTF. In DNA, the CDR3 is TGTGCCACCAGTGTCGGGGTCGGGGGGACCGGGGCCAACGTCCTGACTTTC.

This chain links TRBV4-2 with TRBJ1-1; the D is unclear. CDR3 size: 17 residues. V was trimmed by 2 bases and J by 1 base, leaving 17 bases between them. Germline V gives CDR1 LGHNA, CDR2 YNFKEQ. CDR3 DNA sequence: TGTGCCAGCAGCCAATCTCTCGTTGGAGGGCAGAACACTGAAGCTTTCTTT. Protein: CASSQSLVGGQNTEAFF.

Many counts were recorded for this clonotype. The V gene is TRBV19, the J gene TRBJ1-2; D call uncertain. This CDR3 spans 14 amino acids. The germline V gene has CDR1 LNHDA and CDR2 SQIVND (reference sequence). V shed 1 base and J shed 4 bases, with 10 bases lying between them. The CDR3 DNA follows: TGTGCCAGTAGTATAGCACCAGGCGCCTATGGCTACACCTTC. As protein: CASSIAPGAYGYTF.

This clonotype was picked up a small number of times. The chain uses TRBV20-1 and TRBJ1-1; 7 bases match TRBD1. Germline values: CDR1 DFQATT, CDR2 SNEGSKA (reference sequence). Unmatched junction bases numbered 8, after V lost 6 bases and J lost 1 base. This CDR3 contains 14 residues. CDR3 amino acids: CSATGARANTEAFF. CDR3 sequence (DNA): TGCAGTGCCACAGGGGCTAGGGCGAACACTGAAGCTTTCTTT.

V and J are TRBV14 and TRBJ1-4; weak D call: TRBD1 (5 bases). Looked up from germline, CDR1 is SGHDN and CDR2 is FVKESK. V shed 6 bases and J shed 3 bases, with 17 bases lying between them. This CDR3 is 16 amino acids long. The DNA of the CDR3 is TGTGCCAGCAGTTACCATCTTGGGGGAGCTAATGAAAAACTGTTTTTT. This encodes CASSYHLGGANEKLFF.

This clonotype was detected only a few times. This chain connects TRBV10-3 to TRBJ2-6; no definite D call. From germline, CDR1 is ENHRY and CDR2 SYGVKD. The CDR3 has 17 residues. Trimming removed 10 bases from V and 0 bases from J, with 19 bases in between. CDR3 loop: CASAAQPFISGANVLTF. As DNA, the CDR3 is TGTGCCAGCGCTGCCCAACCGTTCATCTCTGGGGCCAACGTCCTGACTTTC.

The CDR3 nucleotides are TGTGCCAGCAGTGACCGCACAGGGTCAGAGACCCAGTACTTC. Its translation is CASSDRTGSETQYF. The chain is built from TRBV25-1 and TRBJ2-5; possible D gene TRBD1, 6 bases. The ends were cut back, 3 bases at V and 4 bases at J, with 12 bases in the middle. The CDR3 sequence is 14 residues long. Germline assignment: CDR1 MGHDK and CDR2 SYGVNS. The full variable domain, with the rest looked up from reference TRBV25-1 and TRBJ2-5, is EADIYQTPRYLVIGTGKKITLECSQTMGHDKMYWYQQDPGMELHLIHYSYGVNSTEKGDLSSESTVSRIRTEHFPLTLESARPSHTSQYLCASSDRTGSETQYFGPGTRLLVL.

Ten or more counts support this clonotype. The V call is TRBV2, the J call TRBJ1-5; 11 nucleotides align to TRBD1. V shed 5 bases, J shed 0 bases, and the junction held 9 bases outside the gene matches. This CDR3 region has 18 residues. The germline V gene has CDR1 SNHLY and CDR2 FYNNEI. The DNA for the CDR3 is TGTGCCAGCAGTCCCCGGACAGGGGGCGGACCTAGCAATCAGCCCCAGCATTTT. This encodes CASSPRTGGGPSNQPQHF.

This clonotype has more than one count but fewer than ten. The chain carries TRBV7-2 and TRBJ1-5; no definite D call. Germline loops: CDR1 SGHTA, CDR2 FQGNSA. Trimming took 5 bases from V and 1 from J, leaving 12 bases between them. The CDR3 sequence is 15 residues long. The CDR3, as DNA: TGTGCCAGCAGCCAAGATGGCAGGAGCAATCAGCCCCAGCATTTT. Its protein is CASSQDGRSNQPQHF.

About this clonotype itself: A junction boundary mismatches the germline segment, possibly from a read error. CDR3 in amino acids: CASSPSAGTGELSW. CDR3 DNA: TGTGCCAGCAGTCCATCAGCGGGGACCGGGGAGCTGTCTTGG. V usage is TRBV2 and J usage is TRBJ2-2; 7 nucleotides align to TRBD2. The CDR3 extends over 14 amino acids. The V gene's germline CDR1 is SNHLY and CDR2 FYNNEI.

The chain joins TRBV7-2 to TRBJ1-2; D is uncertain. V gave up 4 bases and J gave up 3 bases, with 12 bases separating them. This CDR3 comprises 14 residues. The germline V gene encodes CDR1 SGHTA and CDR2 FQGNSA. CDR3 bases: TGTGCCAGCAGCTCCTTTCGGGGATACTATGGCTACACCTTC. Amino acid sequence: CASSSFRGYYGYTF.

The chain combines TRBV7-9 with TRBJ1-4; the D is unclear. V was clipped by 6 bases and J by 10 bases, with 15 bases between them. The CDR3 spans 13 residues. Germline-derived CDR1 and CDR2 are SEHNR and FQNEAQ (reference sequence). The CDR3 DNA reads TGTGCCAGCAGTTACGAAAAGGAAGGAAAACTGTTTTTT. Translated, it gives CASSYEKEGKLFF.

The CDR3 coding sequence is TGCAGTGCCCTAAACCCGGGACAGGGGACCCAGTACTTC. This codes for CSALNPGQGTQYF. This chain connects TRBV20-1 to TRBJ2-5; 9 positions agree with TRBD1. J gave up 7 bases and V 6 bases, and 9 bases lay outside the gene matches. The germline V gene encodes CDR1 DFQATT and CDR2 SNEGSKA (reference sequence). The CDR3 has 13 residues.

The CDR3 bases are TGTGCCAGCAGCTTGTTCCGGGGCAGGGTTTTCAACACCATATATTTT. Its translation is CASSLFRGRVFNTIYF. This rearrangement joins TRBV7-2 to TRBJ1-3; perhaps TRBD1 as D (5 bases). V was cut by 3 bases and J by 7 bases, with 19 bases left in between. This CDR3 region has 16 residues. The germline gives CDR1 SGHTA, CDR2 FQGNSA.

This clonotype was picked up many times. The V gene is TRBV29-1, the J gene TRBJ1-3, with 9 bases identical to TRBD1. V was clipped by 5 bases and J by 4 bases; unmatched bases: 3. The CDR3 spans 13 residues. The germline gives CDR1 SQVTM, CDR2 ANQGSEA. The CDR3 nucleotides read TGCAGCGTTACAGGGGGCGCAGGAAACACCATATATTTT. Its protein is CSVTGGAGNTIYF.

The chain has TRBV7-9 and TRBJ2-7, with TRBD1 matching 7 bases. V lost 2 bases and J lost 5; bases outside the gene matches: 6. The CDR3 sequence is 14 residues long. Germline CDR1 SEHNR, CDR2 FQNEAQ (reference sequence). The CDR3 loop is CASSLQGQADEQYF. In DNA, the CDR3 is TGTGCCAGCAGCTTACAAGGACAGGCGGACGAGCAGTACTTC.

At least ten counts were recorded for this clonotype. The chain has TRBV7-9 and TRBJ1-1; D remains ambiguous. The V end lost 5 bases, the J end lost 8 bases, and 15 bases lay between the germline ends. Germline V gives CDR1 SEHNR, CDR2 FQNEAQ (reference sequence). This CDR3 is built from 13 residues. The CDR3 here is CASSPERAVEAFF. The CDR3 DNA sequence: TGTGCCAGCAGCCCGGAGAGGGCCGTAGAAGCTTTCTTT.

Ten or more counts support this clonotype. This rearrangement joins TRBV10-3 to TRBJ1-2, with D tentatively TRBD1 (5 bases). The V gene lost 7 bases and the J gene lost 3 bases, with 9 bases spanning the gap. The CDR3 extends over 12 amino acids. CDR1 is ENHRY, CDR2 SYGVKD, per germline. The CDR3 nucleotides are TGTGCCATCAAGAGGGGAGACTATGGCTACACCTTC. Translated, it gives CAIKRGDYGYTF.

The genes are TRBV2 and TRBJ1-6; 8 bases fit TRBD1. CDR3 length equals 15 residues. V lost 6 bases, J lost 7 bases, and 8 bases stayed unmatched. The germline V gene encodes CDR1 SNHLY and CDR2 FYNNEI. The chain's CDR3 is CASSQGTGENSPLHF. DNA for the CDR3: TGTGCCAGCAGCCAAGGGACAGGCGAGAATTCACCCCTCCACTTT.

This clonotype is a singleton in its sample. The rearrangement links TRBV15 to TRBJ1-2; no firm D call. This CDR3 has 12 amino acids. The V gene's germline CDR1 is LNHNV and CDR2 YYDKDF (reference sequence). The V and J ends lost 6 bases and 13 bases respectively, with 18 bases between them. The CDR3 loop reads CATSGVGQVSTF. For the CDR3, the DNA is TGTGCCACCAGTGGAGTCGGGCAGGTCTCCACCTTC.

This clonotype showed up just a few times. The chain combines TRBV4-3 with TRBJ1-1; tentative D call: TRBD1 (6 bases). This CDR3 region has 12 residues. V was pared by 7 bases and J by 7 bases, with 13 bases between. Germline V lookup: CDR1 LGHNA, CDR2 YSLEER. Here the CDR3 DNA reads TGCGCCAGCACTCGGGGGGCTGGTGAAGCTTTCTTT. Protein: CASTRGAGEAFF.

The rearrangement uses TRBV10-3 and TRBJ1-1; D call uncertain. V was clipped by 9 bases and J by 1 base, with 21 bases between them. Per the germline V gene, CDR1 is ENHRY and CDR2 is SYGVKD. CDR3 length: 16 residues. DNA for the CDR3: TGTGCCATTGCCCCAATCGAGCGTCTCCCGAACACTGAAGCTTTCTTT. Translation: CAIAPIERLPNTEAFF.